The present T cell receptor beta chain was sequenced within a study of cytomegalovirus exposure and HLA in healthy donors. Broader study findings: The investigators catalogued 180 or so TCR beta chains as cytomegalovirus-associated. CMV serostatus was the only recorded immune exposure for donors. In a later analysis, TCR beta V- and J-gene trimming was associated with a missense DCLRE1C variant.

CDR3 length: 14 residues. V was shortened by 0 bases and J by 4 bases, with 7 bases between the two germline ends. Per germline, CDR1 SGHNT and CDR2 YYREEE (reference sequence). This clone was seen only a few times. Its antigen is not identified. 60 Vbeta and 13 Jbeta primers were used in PCR. Only in-frame clones appear in the TCRdb table, and some are missing; sequencing was by immunoSEQ multiplex PCR. The data show over 50,000 clones, with about 90% seen just once and over 1.2% held by the top ten. This TCR was sampled from a man aged 30 to 45 in good health and CMV-seropositive. V is TRBV5-4 and J is TRBJ1-4, with no clear D. The sample taken for sequencing was PBMCs. CDR3 amino acids: CASSLGQSNEKLFF. The CDR3 region has the DNA TGTGCCAGCAGCTTGGGACAAAGTAATGAAAAACTGTTTTTT.